Shown below are 28 T cell receptor beta chains from a single sample sequenced in a study of T cell repertoires in cytomegalovirus infection. These receptors lack a known antigen. TCRdb reprocessed the reads with MiXCR, giving one entry per CDR3 protein. The data show 550,000 to 850,000 distinct CDR3 sequences, with approximately 33% seen just once and 15% to 20% held by the top ten. The specimen comprised cultured PBMCs, sampled from culture after CMV antigen stimulation. Receptors were obtained from a human donor in good health (CMV status not recorded). Some clones in this sample may be carry-over from other donors' samples.

This sequence joins TRBV6-1 and TRBJ2-5, with 8 bases fitting TRBD1. CDR3 length equals 15 residues. CDR1 and CDR2 (germline): MNHNS, SASEGT. Trimming at V came to 5 bases and at J to 2 bases, leaving 7 bases not matched to a gene. CDR3 amino acids: CASSSDRAPQETQYF. The CDR3 coding sequence is TGTGCCAGCAGTTCGGACAGGGCACCGCAAGAGACCCAGTACTTC.

The sample holds a few counts of this clonotype. The chain employs TRBV7-9 and TRBJ2-7; TRBD2 aligns across 11 bases. Trimming at V came to 2 bases and at J to 2 bases, leaving 17 bases not matched to a gene. The CDR3 runs 20 residues. Germline CDR1 SEHNR, CDR2 FQNEAQ (reference sequence). In nucleotides, the CDR3 is TGTGCCAGCAGCTTATTTGGGGGGGCCCGACTAGCGGGGAGCACCTACGAGCAGTACTTC. Its translation: CASSLFGGARLAGSTYEQYF.

The rearrangement links TRBV20-1 to TRBJ2-3; no reliable D call. In germline, CDR1 is DFQATT, CDR2 SNEGSKA (reference sequence). The CDR3 sequence is 11 residues long. V lost 6 bases and J lost 5, with 9 bases in between. CDR3 loop: CSAPLGDTQYF. CDR3 nucleotides: TGCAGTGCCCCTCTGGGAGATACGCAGTATTTT.

This clonotype was recorded a few times. The chain has TRBV15 and TRBJ2-7; D remains ambiguous. The length of the CDR3 is 16 residues. Germline-derived CDR1 and CDR2 are LNHNV and YYDKDF (reference sequence). V was trimmed by 5 bases and J by 3 bases, leaving 20 bases between them. CDR3 coding DNA: TGTGCCACCAGCTCACAAACCCGGACCGCGAACTACGAGCAGTACTTC. Translated: CATSSQTRTANYEQYF.

The chain has TRBV7-2 and TRBJ2-1; 11 nucleotides align to TRBD2. The CDR3 consists of 14 residues. Trimming cost V 6 bases and J 9 bases; bases outside gene matches: 7. Germline-derived CDR1 and CDR2 are SGHTA and FQGNSA. This chain's CDR3 is CASRPLAGVSEQFF. CDR3 nucleotides: TGTGCCAGCAGACCACTAGCGGGAGTTAGTGAGCAGTTCTTC.

This clonotype was counted between two and nine times. The gene calls are TRBV19 and TRBJ2-7, with TRBD2 matching 15 bases. J lost 2 bases, V lost 3 bases, and 8 bases had no gene match. Germline lookup yields CDR1 LNHDA and CDR2 SQIVND (reference sequence). CDR3 length equals 18 residues. CDR3 sequence: CASSITGTSGRTPYEQYF. Here the CDR3 DNA reads TGTGCCAGTAGTATCACCGGGACTAGCGGGAGGACACCCTACGAGCAGTACTTC.

The J gene is TRBJ2-5, the V gene TRBV11-2; possible D gene TRBD2, 5 bases. CDR3 size: 14 residues. Germline loops: CDR1 SGHAT, CDR2 FQNNGV. V lost 7 bases and J lost 4, with 16 bases in between. CDR3 DNA: TGTGCCAGCACCCCCCCGGCGGGTCCAGAGACCCAGTACTTC. Amino acids: CASTPPAGPETQYF.

The rearrangement links TRBV6-5 to TRBJ2-7; tentative D call: TRBD2 (7 bases). The length of the CDR3 is 15 residues. The V gene's germline CDR1 is MNHEY and CDR2 SVGAGI. V lost 8 bases and J lost 3, with 20 bases in between. The CDR3 loop reads CASGEGGAIIYEQYF. The CDR3 DNA follows: TGTGCCAGCGGTGAGGGGGGGGCAATAATCTACGAGCAGTACTTC.

This clonotype was seen only a few times. The V and J genes are TRBV28 and TRBJ2-7; 8 nucleotides align to TRBD1. V lost 5 bases and J lost 4; bases outside the gene matches: 10. The CDR3 covers 15 residues. Germline CDR1 and CDR2: MDHEN and SYDVKM. The DNA for the CDR3 is TGTGCCAGCAGTCTACCGAGGACAGGGTGGTACGAGCAGTACTTC. This encodes CASSLPRTGWYEQYF.

The chain uses TRBV12-3 or TRBV12-4 and TRBJ2-7, with no clear D. This CDR3 contains 13 residues. V was clipped by 7 bases and J by 0 bases, with 10 bases between them. CDR3 coding DNA: TGTGCCAGCACCCAAGGTCCCTCCTACGAGCAGTACTTC. Protein: CASTQGPSYEQYF.

This chain connects TRBV12-3 or TRBV12-4 to TRBJ2-3, with 7 positions matching TRBD2. J gave up 1 base and V 7 bases, and 8 bases lay outside the gene matches. The CDR3 contains 15 residues. For the CDR3, the DNA is TGTGCCAGCACCCCCCGCGGGGGAGGCACAGATACGCAGTATTTT. Encoded protein: CASTPRGGGTDTQYF.

The CDR3 here is CSAHSFSASGNTIYF. The CDR3 DNA reads TGCAGTGCGCACAGCTTCAGCGCCTCTGGAAACACCATATATTTT. The V and J genes are TRBV20-1 and TRBJ1-3, with no clear D. The CDR3 runs to 15 residues. Trimming cost V 6 bases and J 0 bases, with 15 bases left between them. The germline V gene encodes CDR1 DFQATT and CDR2 SNEGSKA (reference sequence).

The chain employs TRBV6-5 and TRBJ1-2, with D unclear. CDR3 size: 13 residues. CDR1 and CDR2 from the germline V gene are MNHEY and SVGAGI. Between the trimmed V and J ends, which lost 2 bases and 8 bases, there was a span of 12 bases. Here the CDR3 DNA reads TGTGCCAGCAGTTACAATCCACCGGTGGGCTACACCTTC. It translates to CASSYNPPVGYTF.

The V call is TRBV2, the J call TRBJ1-2; D may be TRBD1 (5 bases). Trimming took off 3 bases at V and 2 bases at J, with 7 bases between the two ends. CDR3 size: 13 residues. Germline V gene lookup returns CDR1 SNHLY and CDR2 FYNNEI. This chain's CDR3 is CASSERGNYGYTF. Written as DNA, the CDR3 is TGTGCCAGCAGTGAGCGGGGCAACTATGGCTACACCTTC. The whole variable domain, filled in from reference TRBV2 and TRBJ1-2, reads EPEVTQTPSHQVTQMGQEVILRCVPISNHLYFYWYRQILGQKVEFLVSFYNNEISEKSEIFDDQFSVERPDGSNFTLKIRSTKLEDSAMYFCASSERGNYGYTFGSGTRLTVV.

This chain uses TRBV2 with TRBJ2-1, with a weak D call TRBD1 (5 bases). The CDR3 extends over 14 amino acids. V was clipped by 3 bases and J by 7 bases, with 13 bases between them. Per germline, CDR1 SNHLY and CDR2 FYNNEI. CDR3 loop: CASSDRAVYNEQFF. The CDR3 DNA reads TGTGCCAGCAGTGACAGGGCGGTTTATAATGAGCAGTTCTTC.

This clonotype appeared many times. The chain combines TRBV7-8 with TRBJ2-1, with 8 positions matching TRBD1. V shed 7 bases and J 4 bases; nucleotides not matched to a gene: 9. Germline V lookup: CDR1 SGHVS, CDR2 FQNEAQ. CDR3 size: 15 residues. This chain's CDR3 is CASTSTGQVYNEQFF. CDR3 DNA sequence: TGTGCCAGCACCTCTACGGGACAGGTTTACAATGAGCAGTTCTTC.

This clonotype was detected a few times. The chain has TRBV7-8 and TRBJ1-5, with 8 bases identical to TRBD1. Trimming at V came to 4 bases and at J to 2 bases, leaving 7 bases not matched to a gene. The CDR3 sequence is 16 residues long. The germline CDR1 and CDR2 sequences are SGHVS and FQNEAQ. CDR3 sequence reads: CASSSNPGQGNQPQHF. CDR3 sequence (DNA): TGTGCCAGCAGCTCAAACCCGGGACAGGGCAATCAGCCCCAGCATTTT.

This clonotype was seen more than once but under ten times. This chain connects TRBV12-3 or TRBV12-4 to TRBJ1-3; 8 nucleotides line up with TRBD1. Trimming at V came to 6 bases and at J to 2 bases, leaving 6 bases not matched to a gene. The CDR3 loop spans 15 amino acids. The CDR3 spells CASSPAQGAGNTIYF. CDR3 nucleotides: TGTGCCAGCAGCCCAGCACAGGGGGCTGGAAACACCATATATTTT.

This clonotype was recorded at least ten times. J is TRBJ1-1 and V is TRBV7-2; D is uncertain. The germline V and J ends were trimmed by 0 bases and 4 bases, with 12 bases remaining between them. In germline, CDR1 is SGHTA, CDR2 FQGNSA. The CDR3 extends over 15 amino acids. CDR3 loop: CASSLALAGPTEAFF. In DNA, the CDR3 is TGTGCCAGCAGCTTAGCGCTCGCAGGACCCACTGAAGCTTTCTTT. The full variable domain, in which reference TRBV7-2 and TRBJ1-1 provide the parts outside the CDR3, is GAGVSQSPSNKVTEKGKDVELRCDPISGHTALYWYRQSLGQGLEFLIYFQGNSAPDKSGLPSDRFSAERTGGSVSTLTIQRTQQEDSAVYLCASSLALAGPTEAFFGQGTRLTVV.

The chain has TRBV5-6 and TRBJ1-3, with D unresolved. V lost 1 base and J lost 0, with 8 bases in between. CDR3 length equals 15 residues. CDR1 is SGHDT and CDR2 is YYEEEE in the germline V gene. The chain's CDR3 is CASSLKVFSGNTIYF. CDR3 DNA sequence: TGTGCCAGCAGCTTGAAAGTATTCTCTGGAAACACCATATATTTT.

This clonotype was detected a few times. The chain carries TRBV20-1 and TRBJ1-1; D gene unclear. The V gene lost 7 bases and the J gene lost 8 bases, with 11 bases spanning the gap. The CDR3 covers 10 residues. Germline V gene lookup returns CDR1 DFQATT and CDR2 SNEGSKA (reference sequence). The CDR3 here is CSGGPGEAFF. CDR3 sequence (DNA): TGCAGTGGAGGGCCTGGAGAAGCTTTCTTT.

CDR3 sequence reads: CASSAGQAYYNEQFF. CDR3 nucleotides: TGTGCCAGCAGTGCGGGACAGGCCTACTACAATGAGCAGTTCTTC. V gene TRBV2 combines with J gene TRBJ2-1; 8 positions match TRBD1. Germline lookup yields CDR1 SNHLY and CDR2 FYNNEI. J gave up 3 bases and V 4 bases, and 5 bases lay outside the gene matches. The CDR3 extends over 15 amino acids.

This sequence joins TRBV7-2 and TRBJ1-6; 7 positions match TRBD1. Germline values: CDR1 SGHTA, CDR2 FQGNSA. V lost 2 bases and J lost 5; bases outside the gene matches: 6. The CDR3 length is 16 residues. The CDR3 sequence: CASSLYQGGNNSPLHF. The DNA for the CDR3 is TGTGCCAGCAGCTTATACCAGGGGGGTAATAATTCACCCCTCCACTTT. Full variable domain (outside the CDR3, taken from reference TRBV7-2 and TRBJ1-6): GAGVSQSPSNKVTEKGKDVELRCDPISGHTALYWYRQSLGQGLEFLIYFQGNSAPDKSGLPSDRFSAERTGGSVSTLTIQRTQQEDSAVYLCASSLYQGGNNSPLHFGNGTRLTVT.

This sequence joins TRBV27 and TRBJ2-7; the D gene is possibly TRBD2 (6 bases). The length of the CDR3 is 13 residues. Germline CDR1 reads MNHEY; CDR2 reads SMNVEV (reference sequence). Trimming took off 7 bases at V and 4 bases at J, with 14 bases between the two ends. Here the CDR3 DNA reads TGTGCCAGCACCCCCTCCGGGGGTTACGAGCAGTACTTC. Translating it yields CASTPSGGYEQYF.

This chain links TRBV6-8 with TRBJ2-3; 12 bases agree with TRBD2. This CDR3 spans 15 amino acids. Germline loops: CDR1 MNHGY, CDR2 SAAAGT. Trimming cost V 5 bases and J 9 bases; bases outside gene matches: 9. The DNA for the CDR3 is TGTGCCAGCAGTAAGTCTCGACTAGCGGGAGACACGCAGTATTTT. Amino acid sequence: CASSKSRLAGDTQYF.

This chain connects TRBV5-5 to TRBJ1-6; D is ambiguous. The V end was cut by 6 bases, the J end by 7 bases, with 17 bases between. The CDR3 covers 15 residues. CDR1 is SGHKS, CDR2 YYEKEE, per germline (reference sequence). CDR3 nucleotides: TGTGCCAGCACCCTCTTGGTACAGCTAAATTCACCCCTCCACTTT. It encodes CASTLLVQLNSPLHF.

This clonotype was seen a handful of times. The rearrangement uses TRBV28 and TRBJ1-1, with D maybe TRBD1 (5 bases). The CDR3 runs to 16 residues. Trimming stripped 2 bases from V and 0 bases from J, with 13 bases between. The germline V gene encodes CDR1 MDHEN and CDR2 SYDVKM. CDR3 sequence reads: CASSLPTGRVNTEAFF. CDR3 DNA sequence: TGTGCCAGCAGTTTACCCACGGGCAGGGTGAACACTGAAGCTTTCTTT.

In its sample, this clonotype was seen many times. The rearrangement links TRBV7-2 to TRBJ2-1; D unresolved. Trimming took off 6 bases at V and 2 bases at J, with 11 bases between the two ends. Germline V gene sequence: CDR1 SGHTA, CDR2 FQGNSA. CDR3 length: 14 residues. DNA of the CDR3: TGTGCCAGCAGTTTGGGTTCAGCCTACAATGAGCAGTTCTTC. Residues: CASSLGSAYNEQFF.